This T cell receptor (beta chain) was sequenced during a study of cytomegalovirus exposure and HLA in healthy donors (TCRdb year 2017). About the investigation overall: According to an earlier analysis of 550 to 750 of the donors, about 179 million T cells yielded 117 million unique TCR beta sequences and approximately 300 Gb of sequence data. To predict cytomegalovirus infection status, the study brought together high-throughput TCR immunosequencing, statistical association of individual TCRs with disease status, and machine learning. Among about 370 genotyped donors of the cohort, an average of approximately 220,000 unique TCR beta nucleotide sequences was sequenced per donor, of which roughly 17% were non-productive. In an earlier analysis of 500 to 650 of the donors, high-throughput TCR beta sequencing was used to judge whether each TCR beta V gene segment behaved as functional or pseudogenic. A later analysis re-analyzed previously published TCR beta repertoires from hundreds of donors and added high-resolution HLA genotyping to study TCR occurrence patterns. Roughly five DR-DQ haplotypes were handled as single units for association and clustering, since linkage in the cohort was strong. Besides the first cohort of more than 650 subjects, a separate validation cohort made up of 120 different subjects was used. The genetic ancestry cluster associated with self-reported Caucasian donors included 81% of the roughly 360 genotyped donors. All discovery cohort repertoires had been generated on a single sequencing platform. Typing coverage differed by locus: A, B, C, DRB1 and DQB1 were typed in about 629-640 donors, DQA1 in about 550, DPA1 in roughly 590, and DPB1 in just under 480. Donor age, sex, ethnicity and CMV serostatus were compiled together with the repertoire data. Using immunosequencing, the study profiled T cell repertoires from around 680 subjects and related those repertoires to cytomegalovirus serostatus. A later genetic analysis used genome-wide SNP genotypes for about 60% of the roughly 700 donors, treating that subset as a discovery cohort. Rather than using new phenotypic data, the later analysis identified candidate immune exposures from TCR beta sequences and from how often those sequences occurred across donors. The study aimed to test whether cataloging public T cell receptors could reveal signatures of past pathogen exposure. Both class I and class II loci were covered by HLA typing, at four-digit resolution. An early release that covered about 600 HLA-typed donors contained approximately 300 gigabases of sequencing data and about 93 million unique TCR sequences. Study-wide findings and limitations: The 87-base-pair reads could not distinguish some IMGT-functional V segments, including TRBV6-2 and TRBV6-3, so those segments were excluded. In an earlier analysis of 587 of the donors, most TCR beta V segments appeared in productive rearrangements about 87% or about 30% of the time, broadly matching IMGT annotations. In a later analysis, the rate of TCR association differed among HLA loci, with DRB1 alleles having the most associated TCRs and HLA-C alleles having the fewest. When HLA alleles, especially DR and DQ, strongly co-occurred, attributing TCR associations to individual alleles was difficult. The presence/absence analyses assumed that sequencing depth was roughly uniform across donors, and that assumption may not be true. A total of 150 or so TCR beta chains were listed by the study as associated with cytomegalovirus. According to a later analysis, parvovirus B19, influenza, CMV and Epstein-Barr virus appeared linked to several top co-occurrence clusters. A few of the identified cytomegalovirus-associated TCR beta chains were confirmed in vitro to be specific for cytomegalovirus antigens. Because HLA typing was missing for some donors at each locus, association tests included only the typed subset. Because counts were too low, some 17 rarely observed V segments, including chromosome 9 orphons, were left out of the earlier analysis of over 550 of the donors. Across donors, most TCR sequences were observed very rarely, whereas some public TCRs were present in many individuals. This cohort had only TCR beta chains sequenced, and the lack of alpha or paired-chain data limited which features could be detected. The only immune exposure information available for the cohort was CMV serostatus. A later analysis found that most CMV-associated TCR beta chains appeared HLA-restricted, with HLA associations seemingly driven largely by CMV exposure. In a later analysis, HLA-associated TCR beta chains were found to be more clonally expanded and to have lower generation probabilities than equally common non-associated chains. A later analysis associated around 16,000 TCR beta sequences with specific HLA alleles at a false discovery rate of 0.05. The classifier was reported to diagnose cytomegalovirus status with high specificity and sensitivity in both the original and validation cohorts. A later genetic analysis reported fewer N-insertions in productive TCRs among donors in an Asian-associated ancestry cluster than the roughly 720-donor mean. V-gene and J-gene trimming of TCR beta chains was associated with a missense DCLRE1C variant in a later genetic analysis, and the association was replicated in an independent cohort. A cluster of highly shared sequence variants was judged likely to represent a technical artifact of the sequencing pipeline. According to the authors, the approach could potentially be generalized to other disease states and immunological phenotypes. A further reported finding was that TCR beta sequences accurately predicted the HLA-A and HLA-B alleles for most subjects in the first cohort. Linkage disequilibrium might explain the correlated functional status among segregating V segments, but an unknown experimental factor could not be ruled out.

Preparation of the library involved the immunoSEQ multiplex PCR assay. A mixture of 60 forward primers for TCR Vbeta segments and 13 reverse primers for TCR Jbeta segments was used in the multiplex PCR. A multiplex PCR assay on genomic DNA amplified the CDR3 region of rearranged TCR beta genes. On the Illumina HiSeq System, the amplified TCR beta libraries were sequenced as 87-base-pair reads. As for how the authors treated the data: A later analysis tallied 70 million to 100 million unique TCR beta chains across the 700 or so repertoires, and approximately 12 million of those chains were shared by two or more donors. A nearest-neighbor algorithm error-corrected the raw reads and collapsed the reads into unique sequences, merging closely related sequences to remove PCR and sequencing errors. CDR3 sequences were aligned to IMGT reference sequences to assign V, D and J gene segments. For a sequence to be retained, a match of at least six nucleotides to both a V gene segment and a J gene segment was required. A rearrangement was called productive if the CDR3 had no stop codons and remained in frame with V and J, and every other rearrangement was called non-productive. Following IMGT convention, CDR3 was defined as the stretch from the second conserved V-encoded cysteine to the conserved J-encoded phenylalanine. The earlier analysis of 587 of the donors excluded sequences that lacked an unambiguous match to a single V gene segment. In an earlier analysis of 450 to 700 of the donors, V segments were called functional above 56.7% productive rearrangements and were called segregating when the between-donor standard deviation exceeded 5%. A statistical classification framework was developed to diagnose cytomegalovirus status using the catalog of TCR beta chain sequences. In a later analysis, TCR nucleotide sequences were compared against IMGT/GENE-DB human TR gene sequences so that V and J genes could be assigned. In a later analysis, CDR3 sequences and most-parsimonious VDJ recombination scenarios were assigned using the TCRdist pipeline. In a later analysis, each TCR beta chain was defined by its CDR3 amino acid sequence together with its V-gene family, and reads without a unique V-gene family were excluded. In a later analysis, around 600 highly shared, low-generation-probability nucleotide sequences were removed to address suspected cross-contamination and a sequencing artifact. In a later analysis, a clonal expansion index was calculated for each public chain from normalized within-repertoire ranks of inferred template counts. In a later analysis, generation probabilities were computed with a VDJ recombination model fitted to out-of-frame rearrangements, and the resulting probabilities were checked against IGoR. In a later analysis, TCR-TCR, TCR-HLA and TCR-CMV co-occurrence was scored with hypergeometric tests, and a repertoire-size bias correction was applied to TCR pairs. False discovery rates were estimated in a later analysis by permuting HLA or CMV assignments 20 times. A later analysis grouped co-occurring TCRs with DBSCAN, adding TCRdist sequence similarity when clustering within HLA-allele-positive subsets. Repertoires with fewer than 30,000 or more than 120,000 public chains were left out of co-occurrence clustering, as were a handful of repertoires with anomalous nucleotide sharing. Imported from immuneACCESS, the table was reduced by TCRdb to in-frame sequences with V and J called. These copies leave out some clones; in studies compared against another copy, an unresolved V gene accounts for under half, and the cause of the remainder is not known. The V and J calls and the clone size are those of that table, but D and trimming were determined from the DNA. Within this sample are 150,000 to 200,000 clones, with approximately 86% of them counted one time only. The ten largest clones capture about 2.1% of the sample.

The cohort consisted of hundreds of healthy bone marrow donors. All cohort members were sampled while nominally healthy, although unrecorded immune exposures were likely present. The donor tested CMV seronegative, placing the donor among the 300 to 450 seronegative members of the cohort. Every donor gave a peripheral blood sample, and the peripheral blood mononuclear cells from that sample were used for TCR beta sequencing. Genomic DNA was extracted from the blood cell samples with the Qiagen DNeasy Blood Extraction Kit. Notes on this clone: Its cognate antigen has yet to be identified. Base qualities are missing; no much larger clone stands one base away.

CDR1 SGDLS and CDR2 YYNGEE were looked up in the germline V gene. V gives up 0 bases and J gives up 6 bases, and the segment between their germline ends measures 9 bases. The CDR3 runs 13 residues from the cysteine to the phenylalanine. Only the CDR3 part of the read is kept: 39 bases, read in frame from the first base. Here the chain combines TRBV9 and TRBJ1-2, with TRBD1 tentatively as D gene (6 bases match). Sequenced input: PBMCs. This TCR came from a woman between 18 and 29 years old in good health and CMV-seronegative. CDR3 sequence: CASSVEGGNGYTF. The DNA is TGTGCCAGCAGCGTAGAAGGGGGTAATGGCTACACCTTC.